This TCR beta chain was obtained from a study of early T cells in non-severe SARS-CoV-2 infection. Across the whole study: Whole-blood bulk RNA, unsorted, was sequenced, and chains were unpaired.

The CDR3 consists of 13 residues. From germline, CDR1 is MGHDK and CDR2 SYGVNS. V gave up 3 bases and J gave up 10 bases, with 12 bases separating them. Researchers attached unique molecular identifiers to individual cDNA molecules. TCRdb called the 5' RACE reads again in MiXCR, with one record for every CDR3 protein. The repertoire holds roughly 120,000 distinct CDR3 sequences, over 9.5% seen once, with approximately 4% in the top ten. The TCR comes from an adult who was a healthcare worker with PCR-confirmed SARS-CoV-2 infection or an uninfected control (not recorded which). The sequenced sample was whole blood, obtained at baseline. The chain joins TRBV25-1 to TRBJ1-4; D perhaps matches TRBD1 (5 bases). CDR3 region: CASSDNFGGKLFF. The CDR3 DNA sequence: TGTGCCAGCAGTGATAATTTTGGGGGAAAACTGTTTTTT.